This T cell receptor (beta chain) was documented in a study of blood T cells in healthy people across ages. Findings of the study overall: Relative to aged donors, long-lived donors carried more naive CD4+ cells and displayed higher diversity.

Germline values: CDR1 MNHEY, CDR2 SMNVEV (reference sequence). The CDR3 sequence is 15 residues long. Trimming removed 7 bases from V and 10 bases from J; junction bases left unmatched: 10. Together with a sample-barcoded 5' primer, a J-beta primer mix was included in a second PCR lasting roughly 6 to 12 cycles. TCRdb reanalysed the 5' RACE reads using MiXCR and keeps one entry per CDR3 protein. The sample includes approximately 1,100,000 distinct CDR3 sequences, 40% to 55% of them seen just once. This clonotype was seen only a few times. Its matching antigen is unknown. The V and J genes are TRBV27 and TRBJ2-3, with 14 bases matching TRBD2. The source is an older woman in good health. What was sequenced was blood. The CDR3: CASTPGTSGSMAQYF. As DNA, the CDR3 is TGTGCCAGCACCCCAGGGACTAGCGGGAGTATGGCGCAGTATTTT.